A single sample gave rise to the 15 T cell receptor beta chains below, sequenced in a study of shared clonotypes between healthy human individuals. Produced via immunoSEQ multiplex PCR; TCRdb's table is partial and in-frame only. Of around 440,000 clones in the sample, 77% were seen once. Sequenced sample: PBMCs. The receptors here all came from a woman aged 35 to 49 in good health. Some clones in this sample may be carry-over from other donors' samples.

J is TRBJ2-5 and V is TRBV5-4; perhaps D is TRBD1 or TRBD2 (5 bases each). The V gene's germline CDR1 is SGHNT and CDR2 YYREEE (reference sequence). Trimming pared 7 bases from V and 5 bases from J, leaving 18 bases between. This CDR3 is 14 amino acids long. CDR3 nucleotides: TGTGCCAGCGGTGGGGCGGGCCAACCCGAGACCCAGTACTTC. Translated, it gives CASGGAGQPETQYF.

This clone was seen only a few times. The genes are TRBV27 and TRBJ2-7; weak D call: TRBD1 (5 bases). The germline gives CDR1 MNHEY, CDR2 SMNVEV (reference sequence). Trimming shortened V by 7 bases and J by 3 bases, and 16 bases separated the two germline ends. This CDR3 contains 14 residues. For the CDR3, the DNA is TGTGCCAGCAAGCTCATGCAGGGAAGCTACGAGCAGTACTTC. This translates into CASKLMQGSYEQYF.

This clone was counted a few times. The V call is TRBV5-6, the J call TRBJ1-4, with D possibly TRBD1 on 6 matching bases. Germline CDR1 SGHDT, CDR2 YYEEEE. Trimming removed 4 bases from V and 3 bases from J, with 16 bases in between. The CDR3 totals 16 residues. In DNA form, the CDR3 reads TGTGCCAGCAGCCTCACCCAGGGGTTGGCTAATGAAAAACTGTTTTTT. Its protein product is CASSLTQGLANEKLFF.

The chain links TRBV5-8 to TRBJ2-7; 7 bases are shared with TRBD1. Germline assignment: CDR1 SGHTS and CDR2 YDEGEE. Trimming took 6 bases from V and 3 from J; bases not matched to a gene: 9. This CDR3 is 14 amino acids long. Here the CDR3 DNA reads TGTGCCAGCACCCTGGACAGGTGGAGCTACGAGCAGTACTTC. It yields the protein CASTLDRWSYEQYF.

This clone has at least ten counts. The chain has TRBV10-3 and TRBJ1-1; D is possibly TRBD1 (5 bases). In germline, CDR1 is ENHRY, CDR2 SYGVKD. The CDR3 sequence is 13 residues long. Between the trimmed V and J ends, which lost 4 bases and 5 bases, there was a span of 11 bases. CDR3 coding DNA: TGTGCCATCAGTGGGGGGTCAGGAACTGAAGCTTTCTTT. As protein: CAISGGSGTEAFF.

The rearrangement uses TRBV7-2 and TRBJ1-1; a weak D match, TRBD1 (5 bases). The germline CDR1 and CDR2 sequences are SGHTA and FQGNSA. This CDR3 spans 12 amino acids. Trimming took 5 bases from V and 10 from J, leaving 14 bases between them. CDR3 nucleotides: TGTGCCAGCAGCGGTGGCGGGGGGGGAGCTTTCTTT. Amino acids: CASSGGGGGAFF.

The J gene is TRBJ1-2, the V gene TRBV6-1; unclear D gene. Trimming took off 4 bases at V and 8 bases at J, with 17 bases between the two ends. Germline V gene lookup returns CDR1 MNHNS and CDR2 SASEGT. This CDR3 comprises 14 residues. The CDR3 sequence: CASSVSPRRSGYTF. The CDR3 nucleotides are TGTGCCAGCAGTGTATCCCCACGGAGGTCAGGCTACACCTTC.

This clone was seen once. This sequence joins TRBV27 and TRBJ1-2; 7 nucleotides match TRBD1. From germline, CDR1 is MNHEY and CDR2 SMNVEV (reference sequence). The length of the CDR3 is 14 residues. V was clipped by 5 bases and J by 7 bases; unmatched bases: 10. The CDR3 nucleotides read TGTGCCAGCAGTCCTACAGGGGCGATGACTGGCTACACCTTC. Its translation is CASSPTGAMTGYTF.

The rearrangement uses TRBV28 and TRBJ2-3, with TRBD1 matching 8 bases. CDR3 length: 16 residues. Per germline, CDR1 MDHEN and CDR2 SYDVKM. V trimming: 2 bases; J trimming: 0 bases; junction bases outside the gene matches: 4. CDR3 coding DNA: TGTGCCAGCAGTTTACCGGGACAGGCGAGCACAGATACGCAGTATTTT. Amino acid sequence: CASSLPGQASTDTQYF.

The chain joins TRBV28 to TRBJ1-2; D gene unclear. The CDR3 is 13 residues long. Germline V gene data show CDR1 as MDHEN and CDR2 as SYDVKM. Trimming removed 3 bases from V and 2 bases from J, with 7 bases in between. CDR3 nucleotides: TGTGCCAGCAGTTTCCCTCCCAACTATGGCTACACCTTC. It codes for CASSFPPNYGYTF.

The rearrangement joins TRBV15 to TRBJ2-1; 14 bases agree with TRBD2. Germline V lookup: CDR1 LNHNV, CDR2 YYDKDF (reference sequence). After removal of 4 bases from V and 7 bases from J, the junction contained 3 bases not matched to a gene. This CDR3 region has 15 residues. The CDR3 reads CATSIWTSGRNEQFF. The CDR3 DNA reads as TGTGCCACCAGCATCTGGACTAGCGGGAGGAATGAGCAGTTCTTC.

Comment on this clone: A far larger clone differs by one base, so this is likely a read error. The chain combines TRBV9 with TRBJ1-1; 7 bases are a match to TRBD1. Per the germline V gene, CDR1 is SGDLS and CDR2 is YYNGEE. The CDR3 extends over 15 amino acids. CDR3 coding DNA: TGTGCCGGCAGCCCATCCGGGGACAGCTACACTGAAGCTTTCTTT. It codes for CAGSPSGDSYTEAFF.

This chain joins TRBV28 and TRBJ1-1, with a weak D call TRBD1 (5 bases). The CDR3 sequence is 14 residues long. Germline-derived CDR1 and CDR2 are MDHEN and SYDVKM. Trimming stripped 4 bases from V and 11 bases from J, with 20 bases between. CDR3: CASSSHINRRSAFF. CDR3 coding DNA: TGTGCCAGCAGTTCCCACATTAACAGGAGAAGCGCTTTCTTT.

This chain's CDR3 is CASSELAEGGGAYF. In DNA form, the CDR3 reads TGTGCCAGCAGTGAACTAGCGGAGGGCGGGGGGGCGTACTTC. The J gene is TRBJ2-7, the V gene TRBV6-1; 9 nucleotides align to TRBD2. Germline V gene sequence: CDR1 MNHNS, CDR2 SASEGT. V dropped 2 bases and J dropped 12; count of bases not matched to a gene: 11. CDR3 length: 14 amino acids.

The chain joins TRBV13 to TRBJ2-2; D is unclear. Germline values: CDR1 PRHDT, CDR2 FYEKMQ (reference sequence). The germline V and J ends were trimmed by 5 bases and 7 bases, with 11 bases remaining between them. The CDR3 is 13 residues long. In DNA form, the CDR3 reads TGTGCCAGCAGCCCGGTCCTGCACGGGGAGCTGTTTTTT. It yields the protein CASSPVLHGELFF.